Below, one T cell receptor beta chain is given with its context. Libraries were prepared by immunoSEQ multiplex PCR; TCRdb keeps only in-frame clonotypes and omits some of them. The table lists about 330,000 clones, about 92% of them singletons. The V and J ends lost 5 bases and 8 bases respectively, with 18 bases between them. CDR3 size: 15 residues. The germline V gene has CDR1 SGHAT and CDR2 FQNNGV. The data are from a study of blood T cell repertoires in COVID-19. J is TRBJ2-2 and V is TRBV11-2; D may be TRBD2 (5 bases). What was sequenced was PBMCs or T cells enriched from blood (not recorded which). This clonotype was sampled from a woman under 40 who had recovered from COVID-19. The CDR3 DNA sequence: TGTGCCAGCAGCCAAAGGACTCTAATCTCGGGGGAGCTGTTTTTT. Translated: CASSQRTLISGELFF.